Following are 8 T cell receptor beta chains from one sample sequenced in a study of blood T cells in healthy people across ages. PCR was performed a second time for 7 to 11 cycles using a sample-barcoded 5' primer and a J-beta primer mix. TCRdb re-called the 5' RACE reads through MiXCR, storing one row per CDR3 protein. The sample has over 1.5 million distinct CDR3 sequences, 49% seen once. The sample comprised blood. The receptors derive from a middle-aged woman in good health.

Only one count was recorded for this clonotype. The chain joins TRBV6-6 to TRBJ2-3; D might be TRBD2 (7 bases). Trimming took 2 bases from V and 5 from J, leaving 17 bases between them. Germline CDR1 is MNHNY and CDR2 is SVGAGI (reference sequence). The length of the CDR3 is 16 residues. CDR3 sequence reads: CASSYLGGGLEDTQYF. CDR3 nucleotides: TGTGCCAGCAGTTACCTGGGGGGGGGCCTGGAAGATACGCAGTATTTT.

The chain is built from TRBV18 and TRBJ1-4; maybe TRBD1 (6 bases). The CDR3 loop spans 15 amino acids. V was trimmed by 3 bases and J by 4 bases, leaving 12 bases between them. CDR1 KGHSH and CDR2 LQKENI come from the germline V gene. CDR3 amino acids: CASSPNREYNEKLFF. CDR3 DNA sequence: TGTGCCAGCTCACCCAACAGGGAATATAATGAAAAACTGTTTTTT.

This clonotype was recorded a few times. J is TRBJ2-1 and V is TRBV27, with 11 bases fitting TRBD2. Trimming removed 4 bases from V and 8 bases from J; junction bases left unmatched: 7. The germline V gene has CDR1 MNHEY and CDR2 SMNVEV (reference sequence). The CDR3 runs to 15 residues. CDR3 sequence: CASSSSGGRVDEQFF. For the CDR3, the DNA is TGTGCCAGCAGTTCTAGCGGGGGGAGGGTAGATGAGCAGTTCTTC.

For the CDR3, the DNA is TGTGCCAGCAGAAACCGGGACAGGTCAACCAATGAGCAGTTCTTC. Translation gives CASRNRDRSTNEQFF. This sequence joins TRBV6-2 or TRBV6-3 and TRBJ2-1; 8 bases agree with TRBD1. Germline lookup yields CDR1 MNHEY and CDR2 SVGEGT. There are 15 residues in the CDR3. V was clipped by 6 bases and J by 6 bases; unmatched bases: 10.

In the case of this clonotype: At one boundary the junction diverges from the germline segment, which might be a read error. This chain joins TRBV7-7 and TRBJ2-5, with 8 bases aligning to TRBD2. The CDR3 runs to 17 residues. Germline V gives CDR1 SSHAT, CDR2 FNYEAQ (reference sequence). CDR3 region: CASSLALSGGNQETQYF. CDR3 sequence (DNA): TGTGCTAGCAGCTTAGCGTTGAGCGGGGGAAACCAAGAGACCCAGTACTTC.

This chain uses TRBV3-1 with TRBJ2-3, with D unclear. From germline, CDR1 is LGHDT and CDR2 YNNKEL (reference sequence). This CDR3 is built from 14 residues. V shed 4 bases and J shed 4 bases, with 12 bases lying between them. The CDR3 loop reads CASSRIDSADTQYF. CDR3 bases: TGTGCCAGCAGCCGAATCGACTCTGCAGATACGCAGTATTTT.

This clonotype was observed once. The V and J genes are TRBV20-1 and TRBJ1-2; TRBD1 is a possible D gene (6 bases). The CDR3 length is 11 residues. The V gene's germline CDR1 is DFQATT and CDR2 SNEGSKA (reference sequence). Trimming removed 2 bases from V and 8 bases from J, with 9 bases in between. CDR3 loop: CSARRTVGYTF. Here the CDR3 DNA reads TGCAGTGCTAGACGGACAGTCGGCTACACCTTC.

This rearrangement joins TRBV12-3 or TRBV12-4 to TRBJ1-5, with 8 bases matching TRBD1. The CDR3 loop spans 14 amino acids. The V gene end was trimmed by 6 bases and the J gene end by 3 bases; junction bases not matched to a gene: 4. This CDR3 reads CASSQGQVNQPQHF. DNA for the CDR3: TGTGCCAGCAGCCAGGGACAGGTCAATCAGCCCCAGCATTTT.